The source of this TCR beta chain is a study of CD8 T cells in ankylosing spondylitis (TCRdb year 2017). At the level of the whole study: T cell receptor beta repertoires were profiled in healthy donors and ankylosing spondylitis patients so that disease-linked TCR variants could be found. The whole study cohort included 85 to 120 healthy donors and about two dozen ankylosing spondylitis patients. Samples of peripheral blood were taken, and for ankylosing spondylitis patients, synovial fluid was collected as well. What the authors observed across the whole study: The disease-linked clones showed a CD8+ phenotype and occurred at relatively low frequencies in peripheral blood. A TCR beta motif made up of under ten highly homologous amino acid variants appeared to be characteristic of blood from ankylosing spondylitis patients. Some motif variants had previously been reported in the synovial fluid and blood of reactive arthritis patients, which suggests shared mechanisms of disease initiation. The disease-linked clones were reported to be significantly enriched in matched synovial fluid samples from ankylosing spondylitis patients.

V gives up 1 base and J gives up 3 bases, and the segment between their germline ends measures 7 bases. The CDR1 and CDR2 encoded by the germline V gene are SGHVS and FNYEAQ. From its cysteine to its phenylalanine, the CDR3 spans 13 amino acids. CDR3 DNA only is kept here, 39 bases in frame from base 1. The listed sequencing device is Illumina HiSeq 2500. TCR beta libraries were prepared by quantitative 5'-RACE with molecular barcodes. Turning to the authors' computational methods: A new computational method, built on a probabilistic model of VDJ rearrangement, was used to identify disease-linked TCR variants. TCRdb trimmed the raw reads at Q25, called clones with MiXCR and kept productive beta chains. CDR3 protein sequences are deduplicated, and each keeps its most common genes and DNA. TCRdb's processing, not the authors' own work, is the source of the V and J calls. The sample table contains approximately 500,000 distinct CDR3 sequences; only one count was recorded for about 13% of them. The biggest ten clones account for 6.8% of the sample.

In the case of this clonotype: Its recognized antigen is unknown. The sample holds no much larger clone one base away, and base qualities are not on file.

Sample: blood, either unsorted or a sorted T cell fraction (not recorded which). The V and J genes are TRBV7-6 and TRBJ2-7; the D segment cannot be called with confidence. The source of this sequence is a male donor with ankylosing spondylitis. The CDR3 sequence is CASSLGSNYEQYF. The DNA sequence is TGTGCCAGCAGCTTAGGGTCGAACTACGAGCAGTACTTC.